One sample yielded the 26 T cell receptor beta chains listed below, sequenced in a study of blood T cell repertoires in COVID-19. The repertoire was sequenced with immunoSEQ multiplex PCR; TCRdb's copy has only in-frame clones and lacks some. Here the sample spans about 170,000 clones, approximately 86% being singletons. Material: peripheral blood. The receptors derive from a man aged 65 to 85 with acute or convalescent COVID-19.

This clone was picked up one time. The chain couples TRBV7-9 to TRBJ1-5; D unclear. CDR3 length: 14 residues. V lost 6 bases and J lost 3, with 12 bases in between. Germline V gives CDR1 SEHNR, CDR2 FQNEAQ (reference sequence). The CDR3 loop reads CASSFGGPNQPQHF. The CDR3 DNA is TGTGCCAGCAGTTTCGGTGGGCCCAATCAGCCCCAGCATTTT.

This chain links TRBV10-3 with TRBJ2-1; D remains unclear. Trimming took off 8 bases at V and 4 bases at J, with 9 bases between the two ends. The germline V gene has CDR1 ENHRY and CDR2 SYGVKD. CDR3 length: 12 amino acids. The CDR3 loop reads CAIGEKYNEQFF. The CDR3 nucleotides are TGTGCCATCGGAGAGAAATACAATGAGCAGTTCTTC.

The chain employs TRBV6-5 and TRBJ1-3; D gene unclear. This CDR3 is 12 amino acids long. Germline assignment: CDR1 MNHEY and CDR2 SVGAGI. Trimming left V 6 bases short and J 2 bases short, with 5 bases between. The CDR3 nucleotides are TGTGCCAGCAGCCATGCTGGAAACACCATATATTTT. Encoded protein: CASSHAGNTIYF.

This chain joins TRBV18 and TRBJ2-2; D possibly corresponds to TRBD2 (6 bases). Germline CDR1 and CDR2: KGHSH and LQKENI. CDR3 size: 14 residues. Trimming took off 6 bases at V and 7 bases at J, with 15 bases between the two ends. The CDR3 bases are TGTGCCAGCTCTTCTGGAGCGGGTCTCGGGGAGCTGTTTTTT. It specifies CASSSGAGLGELFF.

The chain joins TRBV30 to TRBJ1-2; TRBD1 matches at 7 bases. The CDR3 is 14 residues long. V lost 3 bases to trimming and J lost 1 base; unmatched junction nucleotides: 5. Germline V gene lookup returns CDR1 GTSNPN and CDR2 SVGIG (reference sequence). The CDR3 protein is CAWSGTAINYGYTF. DNA of the CDR3: TGTGCCTGGAGCGGGACAGCCATTAACTATGGCTACACCTTC.

The rearrangement uses TRBV9 and TRBJ1-4, with TRBD1 matching 7 bases. Germline V lookup: CDR1 SGDLS, CDR2 YYNGEE. V gave up 0 bases and J gave up 8 bases; unmatched junction bases: 7. The CDR3 spans 15 residues. The CDR3 nucleotides are TGTGCCAGCAGCGTAGGTATCACAGGGGAAGAAAAACTGTTTTTT. It specifies CASSVGITGEEKLFF.

This sequence joins TRBV19 and TRBJ1-6; D is uncertain. Deletions cut 7 bases from V and 0 bases from J, with 10 bases between. This CDR3 is built from 15 residues. The germline CDR1 and CDR2 sequences are LNHDA and SQIVND (reference sequence). CDR3 sequence reads: CASTGPSSYNSPLHF. The CDR3 DNA is TGTGCCAGTACCGGTCCGAGCTCCTATAATTCACCCCTCCACTTT.

The genes are TRBV28 and TRBJ1-2, with 11 bases aligning to TRBD1. The germline gives CDR1 MDHEN, CDR2 SYDVKM. V shed 7 bases and J 7 bases; nucleotides not matched to a gene: 5. The CDR3 loop spans 13 amino acids. The CDR3 is CASMPGQGGGYTF. Written as DNA, the CDR3 is TGTGCCAGCATGCCGGGACAGGGGGGTGGCTACACCTTC.

This chain joins TRBV10-3 and TRBJ1-4; the match to TRBD1 covers 9 bases. This CDR3 spans 16 amino acids. The J segment lost 5 bases and the V segment lost 3 bases, leaving 7 bases of the junction unmatched. Germline lookup yields CDR1 ENHRY and CDR2 SYGVKD. CDR3 amino acids: CAISDPTGQGNEKLFF. The CDR3 DNA follows: TGTGCCATCAGTGACCCAACGGGACAGGGAAATGAAAAACTGTTTTTT.

This rearrangement joins TRBV3-1 (or the pseudogene TRBV3-2) to TRBJ2-5; a weak D match, TRBD1 (6 bases). Trimming took off 4 bases at V and 2 bases at J, with 11 bases between the two ends. CDR3 length: 14 amino acids. Germline V gives CDR1 LGHDT, CDR2 YNNKEL (reference sequence). The CDR3 bases are TGTGCCAGCAGCCCCCGGGACACTCAAGAGACCCAGTACTTC. This gives the protein CASSPRDTQETQYF.

This clone occurred once. This chain joins TRBV4-3 and TRBJ1-4; TRBD1 is a possible D gene (5 bases). The CDR3 totals 15 residues. V was pared by 1 base and J by 8 bases, with 14 bases between. Germline V CDR1 and CDR2: LGHNA, YSLEER. CDR3 amino acids: CASSQGAGGLEKLFF. The CDR3 region has the DNA TGCGCCAGCAGCCAAGGGGCCGGGGGTTTAGAAAAACTGTTTTTT.

CDR3 region: CASSRASSNQPQHF. The CDR3 nucleotides read TGTGCCAGCAGTCGAGCATCCAGCAATCAGCCCCAGCATTTT. This chain links TRBV6-2 or TRBV6-3 with TRBJ1-5; D uncertain. Germline assignment: CDR1 MNHEY and CDR2 SVGEGT. The V gene lost 5 bases and the J gene lost 1 base, with 9 bases spanning the gap. The CDR3 has 14 amino acids.

The chain couples TRBV18 to TRBJ1-5; 11 bases line up with TRBD1. V was clipped by 4 bases and J by 5 bases; unmatched bases: 1. CDR3 length: 14 amino acids. Germline V CDR1 and CDR2: KGHSH, LQKENI. CDR3: CASSRTGGYQPQHF. In DNA, the CDR3 is TGTGCCAGCTCACGGACAGGGGGCTATCAGCCCCAGCATTTT.

The rearrangement links TRBV7-9 to TRBJ2-7; 10 bases align to TRBD2. CDR1 and CDR2 (germline): SEHNR, FQNEAQ (reference sequence). The ends lost 4 bases at V and 0 bases at J; junction bases unmatched: 6. The CDR3 spans 16 residues. The CDR3 sequence: CASSYPSGSFSYEQYF. CDR3 DNA: TGTGCCAGCAGCTATCCTAGCGGGAGTTTCTCCTACGAGCAGTACTTC.

A remark on this clone: Other nucleotide sequences from this sample produce the same CDR3. The rearrangement uses TRBV18 and TRBJ1-1, with D maybe TRBD1 (5 bases). The CDR3 has 13 residues. The ends were cut back, 6 bases at V and 1 base at J, with 9 bases in the middle. The germline V gene encodes CDR1 KGHSH and CDR2 LQKENI. CDR3 region: CASSLDRNTEAFF. Here the CDR3 DNA reads TGTGCCAGCTCCCTAGACAGGAACACTGAAGCTTTCTTT.

This chain uses TRBV2 with TRBJ2-2; 9 bases fit TRBD1. The J segment lost 4 bases and the V segment lost 6 bases, leaving 6 bases of the junction unmatched. The CDR3 length is 15 residues. Germline CDR1 SNHLY, CDR2 FYNNEI. CDR3 DNA: TGTGCCAGCAGCTTCGACAGGGGGTTCACCGGGGAGCTGTTTTTT. Amino acid sequence: CASSFDRGFTGELFF.

The chain recombines TRBV5-1 with TRBJ2-5; the match to TRBD2 covers 10 bases. Looked up from germline, CDR1 is SGHRS and CDR2 is YFSETQ. This CDR3 region has 16 residues. With 4 bases clipped from V and 4 bases from J, the junction kept 10 bases outside the gene matches. The CDR3 reads CASSDVPAGGGETQYF. The CDR3 DNA reads TGCGCCAGCAGCGACGTGCCAGCGGGAGGGGGAGAGACCCAGTACTTC.

The chain links TRBV2 to TRBJ1-5; D is possibly TRBD1 (6 bases). Trimming left V 2 bases short and J 3 bases short, with 11 bases between. Germline-derived CDR1 and CDR2 are SNHLY and FYNNEI. The CDR3 sequence is 15 residues long. Here the CDR3 reads CASSESPGHNQPQHF. Here the CDR3 DNA reads TGTGCCAGCAGTGAATCCCCGGGACACAATCAGCCCCAGCATTTT.

The rearrangement links TRBV3-1 (or the pseudogene TRBV3-2) to TRBJ2-1; 7 bases map to TRBD1. Losses at the gene ends were 4 bases for V and 5 bases for J; bases not matched to a gene: 5. CDR1 and CDR2 from the germline V gene are LGHDT and YNNKEL (reference sequence). The CDR3 covers 14 residues. CDR3 sequence reads: CASSPTGPDNEQFF. DNA of the CDR3: TGTGCCAGCAGCCCGACAGGGCCGGACAATGAGCAGTTCTTC.

V is TRBV28 and J is TRBJ2-3; D uncertain. V lost 4 bases to trimming and J lost 4 bases, with 6 bases between them. This CDR3 spans 12 amino acids. Germline V lookup: CDR1 MDHEN, CDR2 SYDVKM. Here the CDR3 reads CASSSVPDTQYF. The CDR3 nucleotides read TGTGCCAGCAGTTCAGTGCCAGATACGCAGTATTTT.

This chain joins TRBV6-1 and TRBJ2-2, with D possibly matching TRBD1 (5 bases). Deletions cut 2 bases from V and 2 bases from J, with 9 bases between. From germline, CDR1 is MNHNS and CDR2 SASEGT. CDR3 size: 15 residues. CDR3 DNA: TGTGCCAGCAGTGAAAGTCAGGGAAACACCGGGGAGCTGTTTTTT. Amino acid sequence: CASSESQGNTGELFF.

The chain combines TRBV7-2 with TRBJ2-3; D perhaps matches TRBD2 (6 bases). This CDR3 spans 11 amino acids. The V gene lost 5 bases and the J gene lost 7 bases, with 7 bases spanning the gap. Germline V gives CDR1 SGHTA, CDR2 FQGNSA. The CDR3 nucleotides are TGTGCCAGCAGCGGGGGGTATACGCAGTATTTT. Translation: CASSGGYTQYF.

The chain joins TRBV5-8 to TRBJ2-7; D is perhaps TRBD2 (5 bases). V gave up 5 bases and J gave up 3 bases, with 12 bases separating them. The CDR3 has 13 amino acids. The germline CDR1 and CDR2 sequences are SGHTS and YDEGEE. The CDR3 nucleotides read TGTGCCAGCAGTTCCCCGGGGATCTACGAGCAGTACTTC. This codes for CASSSPGIYEQYF.

This clone was detected only once. This rearrangement joins TRBV3-1 (or the pseudogene TRBV3-2) to TRBJ2-7; 8 bases line up with TRBD1. J was trimmed by 1 base and V by 4 bases; bases with no gene match: 6. Germline V gene data show CDR1 as LGHDT and CDR2 as YNNKEL (reference sequence). CDR3 length equals 15 residues. The CDR3 coding sequence is TGTGCCAGCAGCCTCGTTGGGGACAGGTCCTACGAGCAGTACTTC. Its translation is CASSLVGDRSYEQYF.

The chain links TRBV6-2 or TRBV6-3 to TRBJ2-1; 10 bases map to TRBD1. The CDR3 consists of 21 residues. Trimming at V came to 5 bases and at J to 1 base, leaving 20 bases not matched to a gene. The germline gives CDR1 MNHEY, CDR2 SVGEGT. Here the CDR3 reads CASSPRQGASTSPQSYNEQFF. DNA of the CDR3: TGTGCCAGCAGTCCCCGACAGGGGGCCTCGACTAGCCCACAATCCTACAATGAGCAGTTCTTC.

This clone appeared a single time. The chain uses TRBV4-3 and TRBJ1-5, with D perhaps matching TRBD1 (6 bases). Germline CDR1 and CDR2: LGHNA and YSLEER. Between the trimmed V and J ends, which lost 0 bases and 2 bases, there was a span of 8 bases. CDR3 length: 15 residues. The CDR3 protein is CASSQDPGGNQPQHF. CDR3 nucleotide sequence: TGCGCCAGCAGCCAAGATCCAGGGGGCAATCAGCCCCAGCATTTT.